The clone carrying this T cell receptor beta chain was observed a few times. Generated by immunoSEQ multiplex PCR, the TCRdb table keeps only in-frame clones and is missing some. The profile shows about 130,000 clones, 80% to 95% of them singletons. The CDR3 contains 15 residues. In germline, CDR1 is MNHEY, CDR2 SVGAGI. Trimming removed 0 bases from V and 1 base from J, with 9 bases in between. This sample stems from a study of control samples from healthy donors and cancer patients. The sequence derives from a man younger than 35 in good health. Sequencing used blood. The chain combines TRBV6-5 with TRBJ2-5, with D perhaps assigned TRBD1 or TRBD2 (6 bases each). CDR3 in DNA: TGTGCCAGCAGTTACTCAGAGGGGGGCCAAGAGACCCAGTACTTC. Translation gives CASSYSEGGQETQYF.